This T cell receptor beta chain was captured in a study of blood T cell repertoires in COVID-19 (dated by TCRdb to the early 2020s). Background for the entire study: Samples covering the acute and convalescent phases of COVID-19 were provided by collaborators in the United States, Italy and Spain. Where available, HLA class I and class II types were obtained from metadata supplied by the sample provider rather than from assay-based typing. Nearly every sample came with metadata listing a de-identified subject ID, COVID-19 status, age in years and sex. Subjects who had been exposed to COVID-19, were actively infected with it, or had recovered from it provided the deeply sampled blood TCRbeta repertoires that made up the dataset. The repertoires were released in a freely available public database meant as a resource for research on the immune response to SARS-CoV-2. The samples were drawn from two sources: the first 160 participants of the ongoing ImmuneRACE study, and some 1,300 subjects contributed by 6 global collaborators. The material from the prospective study consisted of cDNA or gDNA derived from T cells, B-cell-depleted T cells, or PBMCs.

What the work shows at the level of the full study, not this receptor alone: The amount of clinical and demographic metadata varied by source and participant and was provided uncurated.

This clone has just a few counts. There is no known antigen for this receptor. No base quality information exists; no much larger clone differs at one position. Collaborating institutions collected whole blood in K2EDTA tubes following their own protocols. For TCRbeta analysis, collaborator samples were shipped as frozen whole blood, as isolated PBMCs, or as DNA extracted from either sample type. Taken from the germline V gene (reference sequence), the CDR1 and CDR2 loops are SEHNR and FQNEAQ. V sheds 6 bases and J sheds 0 bases, leaving 23 bases between their ends. The CDR3 runs 18 amino acids, cysteine and phenylalanine included. Only the CDR3 portion is preserved as DNA: 54 bases, with reading frame beginning at the first base. The immunoSEQ Assay, a bias-controlled multiplex PCR, was used to amplify TCRbeta CDR3 regions from genomic DNA. The paper's processing steps were these. The number of nucleated cells in each sample was estimated from the amplification of reference gene primers within the assay. Sequence reads were collapsed and filtered to measure the absolute abundance of every unique TCRbeta CDR3 rearrangement. For each sample, productive Simpson clonality was calculated as the square root of Simpson's diversity index over productive rearrangements. TCRdb took over this immuneACCESS table, retaining in-frame rearrangements with V and J assigned. Such tables are incomplete; in checked studies, under half of the missing clones stem from an unresolved V gene, and the remainder is unexplained. The V and J calls and clone size were taken over from that table, and D and trimming were inferred from the DNA. The sample table shows roughly 90,000 clones, and around 85% are seen once. More than 30% of the sample goes to the ten largest clones.

The sequence is built from TRBV7-9 and TRBJ1-2, with no confidently assigned D gene. Sequenced input: peripheral blood. The sequence was obtained from an elderly man with acute or convalescent COVID-19. The CDR3 region has the sequence CASRFRGPLNATNYGYTF. The DNA is TGTGCCAGCAGATTTAGAGGGCCCCTCAATGCTACTAACTATGGCTACACCTTC.